Listed below are T cell receptor beta chains from one sample, sequenced in a study of blood T cell repertoires in COVID-19. The assay was immunoSEQ multiplex PCR, and TCRdb's table has in-frame clones only and misses some. The table lists tens of thousands of clones, around 86% of them singletons, with about 22% in the top ten. The source material was peripheral blood. These receptors came from a woman of 80 years or more with COVID-19, enrolled during active disease. Each CDR3 is given with its conserved first and last residue. A D gene is named only where the DNA matches it firmly. Clone size is given for some rows only: seen once, a few or many times, or a class if the clone is expanded.

j_gene | d_gene | v_gene | abundance | CDR3nt | CDR3aa
TRBJ2-7 | . | TRBV7-9 | . | TGTGCCAGCAGCCTGGACACCTCTGGCGAGCAGTACTTC | CASSLDTSGEQYF
TRBJ1-5 | TRBD1 | TRBV9 | . | TGTGCCAGCAGCGTGACAGGGGATCAGCCCCAGCATTTT | CASSVTGDQPQHF
TRBJ2-7 | TRBD1 | TRBV28 | . | TGTGCCAGCAGGCCGGGACAGGGGGCACAAGAGCAGTACTTC | CASRPGQGAQEQYF
TRBJ1-1 | . | TRBV19 | . | TGTGCCAGTAGTACCATCTCGCTACAGGCGGGGGGCACTGAAGCTTTCTTT | CASSTISLQAGGTEAFF
TRBJ1-1 | TRBD1 | TRBV3-1/TRBV3-2 | once | TGTGCCAGCAGCCTTCAGGGGGGAACTGAAGCTTTCTTT | CASSLQGGTEAFF
TRBJ2-2 | TRBD2 | TRBV7-9 | . | TGTGCCAGCAGCCCACCGGGACTAGGGGGCACCGGGGAGCTGTTTTTT | CASSPPGLGGTGELFF
TRBJ2-7 | TRBD2 | TRBV7-9 | few | TGTGCCAGCAGCTTGACTAGCGGAACCTACGAGCAGTACTTC | CASSLTSGTYEQYF
TRBJ2-2 | . | TRBV10-2 | few | TGCGCCAGCAGTGATCGGGGAACCGGGGAGCTGTTTTTT | CASSDRGTGELFF
TRBJ2-3 | . | TRBV3-1/TRBV3-2 | . | TGTGCCAGCAGCCAAGACCGGGGAAGCACAGATACGCAGTATTTT | CASSQDRGSTDTQYF
TRBJ2-3 | TRBD1 | TRBV5-1 | . | TGCGCCAGCAGCTCCCTACAGGGGGCGGTGGATACGCAGTATTTT | CASSSLQGAVDTQYF
TRBJ2-4 | . | TRBV5-1 | once | TGCGCCAGCAGCTTGGCCGGGGTTCCGGGAAACATTCAGTACTTC | CASSLAGVPGNIQYF